This T cell receptor (beta chain) is from a study of T cell changes during pregnancy in multiple sclerosis. The length of the CDR3 is 16 residues. Libraries were prepared by immunoSEQ multiplex PCR; TCRdb keeps only in-frame clonotypes and omits some of them. The sample lists under 50,000 clones; roughly nine tenths were seen once. The sample here was CD4+ T cells from peripheral blood mononuclear cells, taken in the second trimester of pregnancy. The receptor was isolated from a female donor in good health, enrolled as a control in a pregnancy study. V is TRBV21-1 and J is TRBJ1-4. TRBV21-1 is shown as a pseudogene. CDR3 DNA: TGTGCCAGCAGCAATGGAGTAATTCGCACTAATGAAAAACTGTTTTTT. This encodes CASSNGVIRTNEKLFF.